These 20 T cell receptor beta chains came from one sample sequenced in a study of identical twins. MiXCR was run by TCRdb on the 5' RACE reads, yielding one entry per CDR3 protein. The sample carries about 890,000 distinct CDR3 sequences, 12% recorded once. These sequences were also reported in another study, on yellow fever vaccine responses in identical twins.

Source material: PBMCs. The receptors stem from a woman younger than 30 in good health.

In DNA, the CDR3 is TGTGCCAGCAGTCTCGGACTAGCGGGAGGGCCGTTAAGCACAGATACGCAGTATTTT. Encoded protein: CASSLGLAGGPLSTDTQYF. The V gene is TRBV28, the J gene TRBJ2-3, with TRBD2 identical over 15 bases. V lost 5 bases to trimming and J lost 0 bases; unmatched junction nucleotides: 9. Germline V gene lookup returns CDR1 MDHEN and CDR2 SYDVKM. The CDR3 spans 19 residues.

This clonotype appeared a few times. The CDR3 DNA reads TGTGCCACCAGTGACCGACAGCAAACCTCCTACAATGAGCAGTTCTTC. It is translated as CATSDRQQTSYNEQFF. The chain carries TRBV24-1 and TRBJ2-1; D is possibly TRBD1 (5 bases). The germline V and J ends were trimmed by 4 bases and 0 bases, with 12 bases remaining between them. Germline lookup yields CDR1 KGHDR and CDR2 SFDVKD. This CDR3 is 16 amino acids long.

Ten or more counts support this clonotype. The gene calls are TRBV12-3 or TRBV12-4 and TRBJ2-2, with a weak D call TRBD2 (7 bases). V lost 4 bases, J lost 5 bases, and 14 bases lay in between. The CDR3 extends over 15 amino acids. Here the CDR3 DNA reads TGTGCCAGCAGTTATACGGGGGGCGCGACCGGGGAGCTGTTTTTT. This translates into CASSYTGGATGELFF.

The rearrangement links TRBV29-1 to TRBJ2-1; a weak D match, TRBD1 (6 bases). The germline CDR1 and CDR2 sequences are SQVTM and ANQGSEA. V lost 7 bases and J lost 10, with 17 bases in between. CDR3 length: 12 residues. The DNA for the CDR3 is TGCAGCGAGAAGCCGGGACAAGAGGAGCAGTTCTTC. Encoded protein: CSEKPGQEEQFF.

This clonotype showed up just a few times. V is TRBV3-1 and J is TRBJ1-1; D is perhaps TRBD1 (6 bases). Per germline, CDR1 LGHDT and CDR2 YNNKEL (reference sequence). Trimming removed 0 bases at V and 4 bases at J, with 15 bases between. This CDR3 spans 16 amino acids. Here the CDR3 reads CASSQDRGLEGTEAFF. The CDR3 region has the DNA TGTGCCAGCAGCCAAGACAGGGGACTAGAGGGCACTGAAGCTTTCTTT. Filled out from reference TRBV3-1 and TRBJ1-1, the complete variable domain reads DTAVSQTPKYLVTQMGNDKSIKCEQNLGHDTMYWYKQDSKKFLKIMFSYNNKELIINETVPNRFSPKSPDKAHLNLHINSLELGDSAVYFCASSQDRGLEGTEAFFGQGTRLTVV.

The CDR3, as DNA: TGTGCCAGCAGTGAATTTAGCGGTTCTTACAATGAGCAGTTCTTC. Protein sequence: CASSEFSGSYNEQFF. V gene TRBV6-1 combines with J gene TRBJ2-1; weak D call: TRBD2 (6 bases). The length of the CDR3 is 15 residues. The germline gives CDR1 MNHNS, CDR2 SASEGT. Trimming left V 2 bases short and J 4 bases short, with 12 bases between.

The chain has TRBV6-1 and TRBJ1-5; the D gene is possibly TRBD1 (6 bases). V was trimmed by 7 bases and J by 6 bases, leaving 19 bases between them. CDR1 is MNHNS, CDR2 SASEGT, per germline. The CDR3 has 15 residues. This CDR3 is CASTMGGKGGQPQHF. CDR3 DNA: TGTGCCAGCACCATGGGAGGGAAAGGGGGTCAGCCCCAGCATTTT.

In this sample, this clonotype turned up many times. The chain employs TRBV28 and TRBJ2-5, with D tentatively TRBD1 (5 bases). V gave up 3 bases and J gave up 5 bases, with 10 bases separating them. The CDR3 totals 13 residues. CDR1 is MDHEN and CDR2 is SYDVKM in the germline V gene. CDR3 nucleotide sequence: TGTGCCAGCAGTTTGCAGGGTTGGGAGACCCAGTACTTC. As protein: CASSLQGWETQYF.

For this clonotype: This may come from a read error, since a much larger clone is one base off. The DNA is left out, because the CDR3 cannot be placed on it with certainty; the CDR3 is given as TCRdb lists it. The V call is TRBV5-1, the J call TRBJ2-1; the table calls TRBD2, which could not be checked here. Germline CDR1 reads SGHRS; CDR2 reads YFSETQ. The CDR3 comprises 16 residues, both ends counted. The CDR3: CASSLVASGSYNEHFF.

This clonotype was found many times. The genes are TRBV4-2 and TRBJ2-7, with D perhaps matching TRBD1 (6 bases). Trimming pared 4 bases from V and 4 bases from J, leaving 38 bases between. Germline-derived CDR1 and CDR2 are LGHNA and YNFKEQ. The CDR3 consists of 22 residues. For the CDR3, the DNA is TGTGCCAGCAGCCGTGGACAGCCACATACTGATAATCAAAGCTGGAAAAGATACGAGCAGTACGTC. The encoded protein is CASSRGQPHTDNQSWKRYEQYV.

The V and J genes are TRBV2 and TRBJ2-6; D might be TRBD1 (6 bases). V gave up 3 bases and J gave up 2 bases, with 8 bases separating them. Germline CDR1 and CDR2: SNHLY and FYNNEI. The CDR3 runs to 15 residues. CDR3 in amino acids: CASSDEGAGANVLTF. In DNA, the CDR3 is TGTGCCAGCAGTGACGAGGGGGCTGGGGCCAACGTCCTGACTTTC.

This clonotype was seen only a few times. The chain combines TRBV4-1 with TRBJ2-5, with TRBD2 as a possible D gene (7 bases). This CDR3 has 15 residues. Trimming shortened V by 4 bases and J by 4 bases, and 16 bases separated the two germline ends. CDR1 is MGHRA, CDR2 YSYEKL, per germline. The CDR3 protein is CASSPQQGGRETQYF. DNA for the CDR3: TGCGCCAGCAGCCCCCAACAGGGAGGGAGAGAGACCCAGTACTTC.

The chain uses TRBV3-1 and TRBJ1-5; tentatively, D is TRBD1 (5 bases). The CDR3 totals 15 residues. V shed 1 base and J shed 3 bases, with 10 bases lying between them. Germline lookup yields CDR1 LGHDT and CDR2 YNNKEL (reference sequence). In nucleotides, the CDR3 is TGTGCCAGCAGCCAAGTGCCAGGGACCAATCAGCCCCAGCATTTT. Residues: CASSQVPGTNQPQHF.

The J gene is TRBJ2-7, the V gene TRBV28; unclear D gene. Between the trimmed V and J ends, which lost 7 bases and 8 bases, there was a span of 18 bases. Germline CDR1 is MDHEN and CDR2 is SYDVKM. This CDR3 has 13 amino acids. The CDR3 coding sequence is TGTGCCAGCACCCGTCAAGGGCGTTGGAAGCAGTACGTC. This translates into CASTRQGRWKQYV.

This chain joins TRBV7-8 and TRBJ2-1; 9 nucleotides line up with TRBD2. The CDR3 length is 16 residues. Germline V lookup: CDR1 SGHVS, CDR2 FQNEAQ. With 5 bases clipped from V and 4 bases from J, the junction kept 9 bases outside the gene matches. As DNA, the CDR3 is TGTGCCAGCAGCCGATCATCCGGACTAGCGTACAATGAGCAGTTCTTC. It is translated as CASSRSSGLAYNEQFF.

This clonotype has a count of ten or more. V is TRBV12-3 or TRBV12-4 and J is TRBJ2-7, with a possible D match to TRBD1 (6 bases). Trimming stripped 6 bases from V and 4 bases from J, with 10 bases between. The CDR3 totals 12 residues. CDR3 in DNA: TGTGCCAGCAGCGTACAGGGATACGAGCAGTACTTC. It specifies CASSVQGYEQYF.

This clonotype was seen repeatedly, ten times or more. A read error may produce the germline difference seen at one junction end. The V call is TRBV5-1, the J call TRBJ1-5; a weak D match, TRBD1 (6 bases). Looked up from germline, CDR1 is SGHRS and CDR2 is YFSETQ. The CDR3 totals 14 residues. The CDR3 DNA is TGTGCCAGCAGTCCAGGGGAATCTAATCAGCCCCAGCATTTT. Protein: CASSPGESNQPQHF.

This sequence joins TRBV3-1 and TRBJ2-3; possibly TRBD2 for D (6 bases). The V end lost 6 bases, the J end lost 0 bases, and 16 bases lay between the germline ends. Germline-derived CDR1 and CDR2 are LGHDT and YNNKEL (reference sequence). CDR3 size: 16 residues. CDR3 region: CASRPLATSSTDTQYF. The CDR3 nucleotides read TGTGCCAGCAGGCCTCTAGCGACCTCCAGCACAGATACGCAGTATTTT.

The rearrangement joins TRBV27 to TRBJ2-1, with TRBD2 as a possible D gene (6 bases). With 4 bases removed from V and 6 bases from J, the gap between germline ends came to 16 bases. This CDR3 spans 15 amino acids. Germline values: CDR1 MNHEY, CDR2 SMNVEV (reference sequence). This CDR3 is CASSSFAGFLNEQFF. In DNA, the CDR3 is TGTGCCAGCAGTTCCTTTGCGGGATTCCTCAATGAGCAGTTCTTC.

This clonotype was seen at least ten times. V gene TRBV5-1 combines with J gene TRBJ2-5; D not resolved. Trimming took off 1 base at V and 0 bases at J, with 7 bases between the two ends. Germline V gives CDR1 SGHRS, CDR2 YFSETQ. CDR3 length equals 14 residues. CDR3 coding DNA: TGCGCCAGCAGCTTGAAGGGCCACCAAGAGACCCAGTACTTC. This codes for CASSLKGHQETQYF. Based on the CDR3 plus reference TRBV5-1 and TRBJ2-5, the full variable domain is KAGVTQTPRYLIKTRGQQVTLSCSPISGHRSVSWYQQTPGQGLQFLFEYFSETQRNKGNFPGRFSGRQFSNSRSEMNVSTLELGDSALYLCASSLKGHQETQYFGPGTRLLVL.